This T cell receptor beta chain was recovered during a study of technical replicates of blood from a few donors (dated by TCRdb to the late 2010s). Its CDR3 holds 14 amino acids, cysteine through phenylalanine. The retained sequence is limited to the CDR3, 42 bases, with the frame set at the first base. CDR1 is given as SGHNT and CDR2 as YYREEE, both from the germline V gene (reference sequence). At the junction V is shortened by 1 base and J by 1 base, with 8 bases in between. Of note for this clone: The target of this receptor is not known. No qualities accompany the bases; no much larger clone lies one base away.

The method was the immunoSEQ multiplex PCR assay. Here the immuneACCESS table is served through TCRdb, limited to in-frame sequences with V and J called. Missing clones are a known gap in these copies; in checked studies unresolved V genes cover under half, and the rest lacks a known reason. The table for this sample lists more than 45,000 clones; 91% of them were counted only once. The top ten constitute approximately 3.6% of the sample. Recombination connected TRBV5-4 to TRBJ2-5; D gene: possibly TRBD1, on 6 matching bases. Sequencing used PBMCs. The TCR comes from a human donor in good health. Some clones in this sample may be carry-over from other donors' samples. The sequence in DNA is TGTGCCAGCAGCTTGCCGACAGGCCAAGAGACCCAGTACTTC. Its amino acids are CASSLPTGQETQYF.